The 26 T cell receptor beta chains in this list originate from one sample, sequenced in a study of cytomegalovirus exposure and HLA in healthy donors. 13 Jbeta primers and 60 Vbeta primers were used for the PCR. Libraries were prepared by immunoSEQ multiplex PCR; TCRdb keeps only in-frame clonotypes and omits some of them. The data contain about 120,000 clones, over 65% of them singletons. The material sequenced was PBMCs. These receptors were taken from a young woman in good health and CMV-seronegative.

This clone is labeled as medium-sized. The CDR3 DNA sequence: TGTGCCAGCAGCCCTTGGACTAGCGGGGTTAGCACAGATACGCAGTATTTT. As protein: CASSPWTSGVSTDTQYF. This chain joins TRBV14 and TRBJ2-3, with 12 bases fitting TRBD2. Trimming took 4 bases from V and 0 from J; bases not matched to a gene: 5. This CDR3 comprises 17 residues. Germline CDR1 reads SGHDN; CDR2 reads FVKESK.

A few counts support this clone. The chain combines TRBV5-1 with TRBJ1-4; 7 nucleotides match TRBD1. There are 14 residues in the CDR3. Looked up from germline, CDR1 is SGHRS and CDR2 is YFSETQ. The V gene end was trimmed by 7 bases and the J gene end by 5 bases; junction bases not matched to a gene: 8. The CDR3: CASGQGGVNEKLFF. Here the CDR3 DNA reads TGCGCCAGCGGCCAGGGGGGCGTAAATGAAAAACTGTTTTTT.

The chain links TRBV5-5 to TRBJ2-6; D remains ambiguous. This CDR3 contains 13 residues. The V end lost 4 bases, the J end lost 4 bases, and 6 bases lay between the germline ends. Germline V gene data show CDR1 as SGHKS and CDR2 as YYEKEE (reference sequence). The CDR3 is CASSIQGANVLTF. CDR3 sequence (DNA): TGTGCCAGCAGCATTCAGGGGGCCAACGTCCTGACTTTC.

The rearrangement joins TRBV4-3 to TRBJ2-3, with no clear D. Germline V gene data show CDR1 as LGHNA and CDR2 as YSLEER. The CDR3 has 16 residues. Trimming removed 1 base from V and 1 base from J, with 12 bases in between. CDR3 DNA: TGCGCCAGCAGCCAAGGGGCTACCAGTCGCACAGATACGCAGTATTTT. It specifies CASSQGATSRTDTQYF.

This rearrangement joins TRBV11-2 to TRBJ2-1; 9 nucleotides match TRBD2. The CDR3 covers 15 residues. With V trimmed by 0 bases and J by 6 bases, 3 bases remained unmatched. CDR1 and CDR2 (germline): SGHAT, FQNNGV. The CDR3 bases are TGTGCCAGCAGCTTAGATTTTAGCGGGGGCAATGAGCAGTTCTTC. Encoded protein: CASSLDFSGGNEQFF.

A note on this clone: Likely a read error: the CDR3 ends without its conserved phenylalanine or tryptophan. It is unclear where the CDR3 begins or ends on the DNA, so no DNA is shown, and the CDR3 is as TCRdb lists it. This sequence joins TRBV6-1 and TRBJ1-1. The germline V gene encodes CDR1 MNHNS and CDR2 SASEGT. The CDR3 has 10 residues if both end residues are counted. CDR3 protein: CTSSEVSPGL.

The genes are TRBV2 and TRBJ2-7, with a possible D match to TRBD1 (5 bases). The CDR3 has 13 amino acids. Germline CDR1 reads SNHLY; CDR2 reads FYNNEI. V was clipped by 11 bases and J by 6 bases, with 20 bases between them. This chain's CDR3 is CAGSPRVVGEQYF. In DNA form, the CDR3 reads TGTGCCGGATCACCCAGGGTAGTAGGCGAGCAGTACTTC. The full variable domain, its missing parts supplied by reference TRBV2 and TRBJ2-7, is EPEVTQTPSHQVTQMGQEVILRCVPISNHLYFYWYRQILGQKVEFLVSFYNNEISEKSEIFDDQFSVERPDGSNFTLKIRSTKLEDSAMYFCAGSPRVVGEQYFGPGTRLTVT.

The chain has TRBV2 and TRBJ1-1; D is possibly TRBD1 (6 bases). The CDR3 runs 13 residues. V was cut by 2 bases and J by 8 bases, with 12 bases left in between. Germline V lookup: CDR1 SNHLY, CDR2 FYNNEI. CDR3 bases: TGTGCCAGCAGTGAAACAGGGCTCCTGGAAGCTTTCTTT. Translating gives CASSETGLLEAFF.

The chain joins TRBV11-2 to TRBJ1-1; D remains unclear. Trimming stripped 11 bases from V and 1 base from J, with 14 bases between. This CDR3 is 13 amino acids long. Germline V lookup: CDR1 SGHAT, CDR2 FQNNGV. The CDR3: CASQLRANTEAFF. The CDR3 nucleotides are TGTGCCTCCCAACTGAGGGCGAACACTGAAGCTTTCTTT.

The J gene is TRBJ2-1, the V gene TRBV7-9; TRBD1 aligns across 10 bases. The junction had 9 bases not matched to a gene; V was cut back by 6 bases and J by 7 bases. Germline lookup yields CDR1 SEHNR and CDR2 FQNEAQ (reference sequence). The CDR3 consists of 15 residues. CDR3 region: CASRNPGQGLNEQFF. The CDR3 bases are TGTGCCAGCAGAAATCCGGGACAGGGGTTAAATGAGCAGTTCTTC.

The CDR3 loop is CAWSVGQGLTEAFF. The CDR3 DNA sequence: TGTGCCTGGAGTGTGGGGCAGGGGCTGACTGAAGCTTTCTTT. The J gene is TRBJ1-1, the V gene TRBV30; the D gene is possibly TRBD1 (6 bases). Trimming shortened V by 0 bases and J by 5 bases, and 13 bases separated the two germline ends. Germline CDR1 GTSNPN, CDR2 SVGIG (reference sequence). The CDR3 is 14 residues long.

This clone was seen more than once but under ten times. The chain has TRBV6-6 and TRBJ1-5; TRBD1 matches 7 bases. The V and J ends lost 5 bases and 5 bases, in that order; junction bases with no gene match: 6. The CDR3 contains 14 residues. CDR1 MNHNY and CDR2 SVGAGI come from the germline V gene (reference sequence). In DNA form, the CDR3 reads TGTGCCAGCAGTACGGACAGGCGGCATCAGCCCCAGCATTTT. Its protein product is CASSTDRRHQPQHF.

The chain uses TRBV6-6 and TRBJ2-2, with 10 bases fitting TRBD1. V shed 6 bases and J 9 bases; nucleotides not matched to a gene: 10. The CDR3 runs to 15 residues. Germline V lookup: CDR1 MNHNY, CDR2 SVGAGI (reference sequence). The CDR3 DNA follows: TGTGCCAGCAGGGACTCCGGGACAGGGGAGCGGGAGCTGTTTTTT. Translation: CASRDSGTGERELFF.

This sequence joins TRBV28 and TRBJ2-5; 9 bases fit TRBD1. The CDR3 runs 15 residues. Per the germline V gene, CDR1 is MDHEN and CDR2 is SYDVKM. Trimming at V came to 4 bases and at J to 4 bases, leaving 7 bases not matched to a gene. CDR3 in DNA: TGTGCCAGCAGTTCCACAGGGGGCGCGAGAGAGACCCAGTACTTC. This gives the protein CASSSTGGARETQYF.

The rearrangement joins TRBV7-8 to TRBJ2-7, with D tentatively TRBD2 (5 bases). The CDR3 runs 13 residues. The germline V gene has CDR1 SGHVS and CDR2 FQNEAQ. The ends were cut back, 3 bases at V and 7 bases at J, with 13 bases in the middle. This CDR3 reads CASSLTRPGEQYF. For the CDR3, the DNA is TGTGCCAGCAGCTTGACAAGGCCGGGAGAGCAGTACTTC. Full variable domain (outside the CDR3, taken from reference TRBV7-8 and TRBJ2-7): GAGVSQSPRYKVAKRGQDVALRCDPISGHVSLFWYQQALGQGPEFLTYFQNEAQLDKSGLPSDRFFAERPEGSVSTLKIQRTQQEDSAVYLCASSLTRPGEQYFGPGTRLTVT.

This CDR3 is CASSYTPGQGGEGYTF. In DNA form, the CDR3 reads TGTGCCAGCAGTTACACACCGGGACAGGGAGGGGAGGGCTACACCTTC. The chain joins TRBV6-5 to TRBJ1-2, with 9 bases lining up with TRBD1. Germline V gene data show CDR1 as MNHEY and CDR2 as SVGAGI. The CDR3 covers 16 residues. V gave up 2 bases and J gave up 8 bases; unmatched junction bases: 12.

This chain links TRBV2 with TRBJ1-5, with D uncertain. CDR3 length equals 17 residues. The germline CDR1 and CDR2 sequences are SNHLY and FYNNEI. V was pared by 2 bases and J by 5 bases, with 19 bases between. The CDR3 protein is CASSEPRAGAAHQPQHF. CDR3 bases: TGTGCCAGCAGTGAACCGCGGGCAGGCGCCGCACATCAGCCCCAGCATTTT.

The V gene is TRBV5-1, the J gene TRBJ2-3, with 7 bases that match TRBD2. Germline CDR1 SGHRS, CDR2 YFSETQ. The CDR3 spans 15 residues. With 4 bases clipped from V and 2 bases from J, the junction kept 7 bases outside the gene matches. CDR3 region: CASSRAGVSTDTQYF. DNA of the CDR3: TGCGCCAGCAGCCGGGCGGGAGTTTCCACAGATACGCAGTATTTT.

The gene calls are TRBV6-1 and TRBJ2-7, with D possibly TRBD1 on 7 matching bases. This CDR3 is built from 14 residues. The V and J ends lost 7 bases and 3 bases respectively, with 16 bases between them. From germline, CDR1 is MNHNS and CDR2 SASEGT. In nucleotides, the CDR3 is TGTGCCAGCAACGCGGGACAGAATTACTACGAGCAGTACTTC. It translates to CASNAGQNYYEQYF.

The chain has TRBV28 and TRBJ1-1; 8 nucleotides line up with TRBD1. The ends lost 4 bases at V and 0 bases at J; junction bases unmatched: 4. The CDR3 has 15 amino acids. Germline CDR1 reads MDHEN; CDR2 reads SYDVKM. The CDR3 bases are TGTGCCAGCAGTTACAACAGGGGGTTGAACACTGAAGCTTTCTTT. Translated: CASSYNRGLNTEAFF. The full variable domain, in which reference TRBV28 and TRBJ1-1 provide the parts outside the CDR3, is DVKVTQSSRYLVKRTGEKVFLECVQDMDHENMFWYRQDPGLGLRLIYFSYDVKMKEKGDIPEGYSVSREKKERFSLILESASTNQTSMYLCASSYNRGLNTEAFFGQGTRLTVV.

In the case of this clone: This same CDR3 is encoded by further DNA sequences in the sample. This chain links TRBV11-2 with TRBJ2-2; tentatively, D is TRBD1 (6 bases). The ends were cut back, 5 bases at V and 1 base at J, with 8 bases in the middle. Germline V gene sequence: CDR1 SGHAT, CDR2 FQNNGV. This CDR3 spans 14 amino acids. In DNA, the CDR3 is TGTGCCAGCAGCCGCAGGGGGAACACCGGGGAGCTGTTTTTT. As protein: CASSRRGNTGELFF.

CDR3 in amino acids: CASKRRLSGNTIYF. CDR3 in DNA: TGTGCCAGCAAGCGGCGACTCTCTGGAAACACCATATATTTT. J is TRBJ1-3 and V is TRBV6-4; D remains unclear. The CDR3 is 14 residues long. The germline V gene encodes CDR1 MRHNA and CDR2 SNTAGT. V lost 7 bases and J 0 bases, leaving 10 bases between the germline ends.

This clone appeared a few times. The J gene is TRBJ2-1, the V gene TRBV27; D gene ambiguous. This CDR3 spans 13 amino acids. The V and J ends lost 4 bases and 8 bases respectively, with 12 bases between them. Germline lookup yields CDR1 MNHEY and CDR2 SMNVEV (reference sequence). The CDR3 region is CASSWAGIDEQFF. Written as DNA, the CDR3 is TGTGCCAGCAGTTGGGCAGGCATTGATGAGCAGTTCTTC.

The CDR3 spells CASSDVRGTEAFF. DNA for the CDR3: TGTGCCAGCAGTGACGTGAGAGGCACTGAAGCTTTCTTT. This chain links TRBV6-4 with TRBJ1-1; no clear D. CDR1 is MRHNA, CDR2 SNTAGT, per germline. The CDR3 runs 13 residues. With 2 bases removed from V and 4 bases from J, the gap between germline ends came to 8 bases.

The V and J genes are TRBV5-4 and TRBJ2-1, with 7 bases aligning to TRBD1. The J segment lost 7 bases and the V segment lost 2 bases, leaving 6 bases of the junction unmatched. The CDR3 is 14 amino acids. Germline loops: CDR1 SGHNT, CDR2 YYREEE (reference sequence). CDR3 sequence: CASSFNDRVNEQFF. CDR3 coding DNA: TGTGCCAGCAGCTTCAATGACAGGGTGAATGAGCAGTTCTTC.

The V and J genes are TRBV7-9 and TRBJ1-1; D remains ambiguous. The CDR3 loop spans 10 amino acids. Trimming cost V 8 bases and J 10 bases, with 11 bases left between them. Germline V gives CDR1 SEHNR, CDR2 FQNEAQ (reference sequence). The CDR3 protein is CASAAGGAFF. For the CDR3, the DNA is TGTGCCAGCGCCGCCGGCGGAGCTTTCTTT.